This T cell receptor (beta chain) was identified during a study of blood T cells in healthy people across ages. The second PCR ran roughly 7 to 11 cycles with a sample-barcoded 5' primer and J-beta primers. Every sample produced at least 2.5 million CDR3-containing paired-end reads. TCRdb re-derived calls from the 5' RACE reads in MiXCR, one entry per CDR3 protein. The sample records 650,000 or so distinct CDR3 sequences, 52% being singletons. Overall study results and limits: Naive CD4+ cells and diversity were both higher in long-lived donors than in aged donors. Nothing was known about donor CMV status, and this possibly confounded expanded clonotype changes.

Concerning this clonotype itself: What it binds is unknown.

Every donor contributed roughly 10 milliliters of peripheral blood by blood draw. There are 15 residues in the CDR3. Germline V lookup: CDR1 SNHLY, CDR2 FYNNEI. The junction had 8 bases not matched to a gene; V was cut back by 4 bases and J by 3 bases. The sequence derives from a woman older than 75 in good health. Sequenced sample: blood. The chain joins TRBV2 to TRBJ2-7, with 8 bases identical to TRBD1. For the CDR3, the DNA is TGTGCCAGCAGTGCCGCGCAGGGGGCTCTCTACGAGCAGTACTTC. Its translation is CASSAAQGALYEQYF.